The source of this TCR beta chain is a study of T-cell reconstitution after alpha-beta-depleted transplantation in children. Overall study findings and caveats: The authors attributed T-cell counts and diversity one year after transplant mostly to newly produced T cells. Several hundred graft clones that had expanded were reportedly the source of alpha-beta T cells about two months after transplant.

This clonotype was counted only a few times. What it binds is not known. Unique molecular identifiers were used in preparing the TCRbeta library. In TCRdb, the PCR reads were re-called with MiXCR into one record per CDR3 protein. This table has under 450,000 distinct CDR3 sequences, around 15% appearing once. The origin of this receptor is a boy younger than two who had a stem cell transplant for Wiskott-Aldrich syndrome, so the T cells may come from the graft donor. This specimen consisted of PBMCs, mostly from graft donor cells, obtained 360 days after TCRalphabeta/CD19-depleted stem cell transplant.

For the CDR3, the DNA is TGCGCCAGCAGCCAAGATATAAGAGGTGGAGGGTACGAGCAGTACTTC. It yields the protein CASSQDIRGGGYEQYF. The chain recombines TRBV4-3 with TRBJ2-7; tentative D call: TRBD2 (6 bases). V lost 0 bases and J lost 4, with 16 bases in between. Germline assignment: CDR1 LGHNA and CDR2 YSLEER. There are 16 residues in the CDR3.